The text below deals with one T cell receptor (beta chain). V dropped 0 bases and J dropped 7 bases, with 11 bases sitting between them. CDR1 SGHNT and CDR2 YYREEE come from the germline V gene (reference sequence). The CDR3 totals 13 residues. Vbeta (60) and Jbeta (13) primers were used in the PCR. Assay: immunoSEQ multiplex PCR; the TCRdb copy retains only in-frame clones and omits some. The sample carries around 120,000 clones, around 80% recorded once. The record originates from a study of cytomegalovirus exposure and HLA in healthy donors. The sample was PBMCs. This chain uses TRBV5-4 with TRBJ2-7, with a possible D match to TRBD1 (6 bases). The TCR was taken from a female donor in good health and CMV-seropositive. CDR3 residues: CASSLDRDREQYF. CDR3 coding DNA: TGTGCCAGCAGCTTGGACAGGGACCGGGAGCAGTACTTC.